This TCR beta chain was sequenced in a study of regulatory T cells in long-lasting Graves disease. Findings of the study overall: Persistent patients had more shared public clonotypes (2,741) than new patients (approximately 970).

The CDR3 sequence is 13 residues long. The germline V gene has CDR1 KGHSH and CDR2 LQKENI. J was trimmed by 8 bases and V by 8 bases; bases with no gene match: 4. Arm-PCR with iRepertoire HTBI primers amplified the CDR3 regions for these TCR beta libraries. TCRdb passed the multiplex PCR reads through MiXCR, listing each CDR3 protein once. This table has about 540,000 distinct CDR3 sequences, roughly 13% appearing once. This clonotype was recorded a few times. Its cognate antigen is unknown. Sample time point: newly diagnosed GD, antithyroid drugs for less than 3 months. PBMC RNA was the source of the TCR library. These data also formed part of another study, on T cells in Graves' hyperthyroidism and ophthalmopathy. From that second work: Stable hyperthyroidism: no ophthalmopathy progression over 18 months of follow-up. Primed by the HTBI set, a first-round RT-PCR was run on the TCR CDR3.

Sequenced material: peripheral blood mononuclear cells (PBMCs), taken at new diagnosis, from a patient treated with antithyroid drugs. The chain recombines TRBV18 with TRBJ2-1; 12 nucleotides line up with TRBD2. The receptor was isolated from a man aged 30 to 39 with Graves disease. As DNA, the CDR3 is TGTGCCAGCCTGACTAGCGGGAGTTATGAGCAGTTCTTC. Translated: CASLTSGSYEQFF.